This TCR beta chain was sequenced for a study of T cell changes during pregnancy in multiple sclerosis. The data were produced by immunoSEQ multiplex PCR, yet TCRdb's version contains in-frame clones alone and is incomplete. The table records 40,000 to 55,000 clones, about 91% of them present only once. This CDR3 region has 15 residues. Germline V CDR1 and CDR2: SEHNR, FQNEAQ (reference sequence). Deletions cut 4 bases from V and 5 bases from J, with 18 bases between. The sample here was CD8+ T cells from peripheral blood mononuclear cells, taken after pregnancy. The TCR originated in a female donor with multiple sclerosis, enrolled in a pregnancy study. V is TRBV7-9 and J is TRBJ2-7; a weak D match, TRBD1 (6 bases). CDR3 sequence: CASSSQGRPLDEQYF. CDR3 nucleotide sequence: TGTGCCAGCAGCTCACAGGGTAGGCCCCTCGACGAGCAGTACTTC.